This TCR beta chain was identified during a study of blood T cell repertoires in COVID-19. Study context: The United States, Italy and Spain were the sources of the acute and convalescent COVID-19 samples.

This table comes from immunoSEQ multiplex PCR, and its TCRdb copy is limited to in-frame clones, with some not included. The top ten clones hold approximately 8.7% of a sample with about 230,000 clones, approximately 81% of them seen once. This CDR3 comprises 15 residues. The J segment lost 5 bases and the V segment lost 2 bases, leaving 6 bases of the junction unmatched. Germline lookup yields CDR1 SGHRS and CDR2 YFSETQ. The source is a woman older than 75 with acute or convalescent COVID-19. The chain joins TRBV5-1 to TRBJ2-5, with TRBD1 matching over 10 bases. Sample: peripheral blood. The CDR3 DNA sequence: TGCGCCAGCAGCTTTGGGACAGGGGTCCGCGAGACCCAGTACTTC. This encodes CASSFGTGVRETQYF.